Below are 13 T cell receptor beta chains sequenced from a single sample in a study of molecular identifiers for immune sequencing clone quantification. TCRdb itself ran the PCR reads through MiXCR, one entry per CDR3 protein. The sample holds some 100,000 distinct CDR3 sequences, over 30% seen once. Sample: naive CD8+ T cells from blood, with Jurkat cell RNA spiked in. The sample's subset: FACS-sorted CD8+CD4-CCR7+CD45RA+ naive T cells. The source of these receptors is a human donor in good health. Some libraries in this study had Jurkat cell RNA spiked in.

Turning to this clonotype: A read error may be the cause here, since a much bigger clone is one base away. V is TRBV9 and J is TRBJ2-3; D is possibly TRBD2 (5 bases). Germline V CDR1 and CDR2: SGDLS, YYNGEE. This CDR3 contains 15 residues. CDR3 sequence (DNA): TGTGCCAGCGGCGTAGCGCTACTCGGCACAGATACGCAGTATTTT. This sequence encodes CASGVALLGTDTQYF. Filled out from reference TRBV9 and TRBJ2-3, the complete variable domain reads DSGVTQTPKHLITATGQRVTLRCSPRSGDLSVYWYQQSLDQGLQFLIQYYNGEERAKGNILERFSAQQFPDLHSELNLSSLELGDSALYFCASGVALLGTDTQYFGPGTRLTVL.

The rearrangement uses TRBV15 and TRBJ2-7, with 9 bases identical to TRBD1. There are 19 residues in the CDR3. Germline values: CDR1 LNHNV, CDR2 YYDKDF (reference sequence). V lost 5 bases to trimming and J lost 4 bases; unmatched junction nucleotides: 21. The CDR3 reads CATSGRTGEGRGSVYEQYF. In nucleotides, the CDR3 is TGTGCCACCAGCGGAAGGACAGGGGAAGGGAGAGGTTCGGTGTACGAGCAGTACTTC.

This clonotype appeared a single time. This CDR3 reads CSVDSTEHINEQFF. In DNA, the CDR3 is TGCAGCGTTGATTCTACAGAACATATCAATGAGCAGTTCTTC. The chain links TRBV29-1 to TRBJ2-1; D call uncertain. Trimming cost V 3 bases and J 6 bases, with 15 bases left between them. The CDR3 length is 14 residues. The germline gives CDR1 SQVTM, CDR2 ANQGSEA.

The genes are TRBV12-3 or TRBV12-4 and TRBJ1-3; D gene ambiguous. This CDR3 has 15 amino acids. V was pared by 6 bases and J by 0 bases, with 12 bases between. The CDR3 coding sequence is TGTGCCAGCAGACTAACCGAGAGCTCTGGAAACACCATATATTTT. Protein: CASRLTESSGNTIYF.

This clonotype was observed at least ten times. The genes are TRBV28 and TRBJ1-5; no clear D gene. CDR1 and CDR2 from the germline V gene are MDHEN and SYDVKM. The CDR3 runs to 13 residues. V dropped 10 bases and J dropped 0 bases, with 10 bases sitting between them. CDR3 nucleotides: TGTGCCACCCTTGGGGTTAGCAATCAGCCCCAGCATTTT. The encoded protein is CATLGVSNQPQHF.

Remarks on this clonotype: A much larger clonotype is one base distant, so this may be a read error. The CDR3 loop reads CASSWGQHYSNQPQLF. The CDR3 DNA sequence: TGTGCCAGCAGCTGGGGACAGCACTATAGCAATCAGCCCCAGCTTTTT. The gene calls are TRBV7-8 and TRBJ1-5, with 7 bases lining up with TRBD1. CDR1 and CDR2 from the germline V gene are SGHVS and FQNEAQ. The CDR3 runs 16 residues.

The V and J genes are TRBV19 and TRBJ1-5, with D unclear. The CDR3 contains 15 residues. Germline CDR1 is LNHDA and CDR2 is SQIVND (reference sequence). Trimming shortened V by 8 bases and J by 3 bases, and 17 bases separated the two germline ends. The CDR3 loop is CASALGPPANQPQHF. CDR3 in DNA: TGTGCCAGTGCCTTAGGCCCGCCGGCCAATCAGCCCCAGCATTTT.

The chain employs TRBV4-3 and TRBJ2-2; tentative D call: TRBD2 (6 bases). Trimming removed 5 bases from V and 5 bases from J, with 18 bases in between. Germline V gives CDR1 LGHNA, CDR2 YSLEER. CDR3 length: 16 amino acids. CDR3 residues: CASSLYPGEMTGELFF. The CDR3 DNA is TGCGCCAGCAGCTTGTATCCGGGGGAGATGACCGGGGAGCTGTTTTTT.

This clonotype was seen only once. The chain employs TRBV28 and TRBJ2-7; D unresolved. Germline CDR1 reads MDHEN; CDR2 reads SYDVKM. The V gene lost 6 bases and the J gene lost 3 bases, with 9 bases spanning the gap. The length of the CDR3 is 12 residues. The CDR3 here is CASRFRGYEQYF. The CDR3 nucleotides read TGTGCCAGCAGATTCCGTGGCTACGAGCAGTACTTC.

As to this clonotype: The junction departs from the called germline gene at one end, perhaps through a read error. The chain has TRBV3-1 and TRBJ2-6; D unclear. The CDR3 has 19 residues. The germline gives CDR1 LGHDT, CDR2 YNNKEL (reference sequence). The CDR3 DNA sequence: TGTGCCAGCAGCCAAGATATAGGCTTTCGGACCGTCGAGGCCAACGACCTGACTTTC. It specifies CASSQDIGFRTVEANDLTF.

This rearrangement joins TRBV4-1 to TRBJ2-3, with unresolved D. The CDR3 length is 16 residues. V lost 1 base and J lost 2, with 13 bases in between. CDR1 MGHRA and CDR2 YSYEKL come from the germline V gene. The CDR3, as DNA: TGCGCCAGCAGCCAAGGGGTAGCCCCTCACACAGATACGCAGTATTTT. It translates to CASSQGVAPHTDTQYF.

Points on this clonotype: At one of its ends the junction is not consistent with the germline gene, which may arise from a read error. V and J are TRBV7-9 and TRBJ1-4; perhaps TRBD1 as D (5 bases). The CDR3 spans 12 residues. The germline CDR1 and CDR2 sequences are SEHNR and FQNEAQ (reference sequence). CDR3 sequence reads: CASGGTNEKLVF. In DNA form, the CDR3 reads TGTGCCAGCGGGGGGACTAATGAAAAACTGGTTTTT.

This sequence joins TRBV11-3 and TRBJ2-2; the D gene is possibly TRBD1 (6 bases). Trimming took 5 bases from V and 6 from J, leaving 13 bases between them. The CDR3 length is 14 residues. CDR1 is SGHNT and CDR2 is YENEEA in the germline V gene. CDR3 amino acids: CASSRDTSPGELFF. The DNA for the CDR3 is TGTGCCAGCAGCCGGGACACCTCCCCCGGGGAGCTGTTTTTT.